Listed here are 14 T cell receptor beta chains from one sample, sequenced in a study of technical replicates of blood from a handful of donors (dated by TCRdb to 2015 to 2018). The library was made by the immunoSEQ multiplex PCR assay. This is the immuneACCESS table as TCRdb keeps it, with only in-frame sequences that have V and J called. A part of the clones is gone; compared with another copy, unresolved V genes explain less than half, and the rest is unexplained. The sample table records approximately 92,000 clones; approximately 95% of these occur just once. The top ten constitute almost 0.35% of the sample. Material: T cells isolated from PBMCs. Source of these receptors: a human donor in good health.

CDR3 nucleotides: TGTGCCAGCTCACCCGGGACTGTTTCTGGAAACACCATATATTTT. Translating gives CASSPGTVSGNTIYF. The genes are TRBV18 and TRBJ1-3, with D perhaps matching TRBD1 (5 bases). Germline loops: CDR1 KGHSH, CDR2 LQKENI. The CDR3 spans 15 residues. The V end was cut by 3 bases, the J end by 1 base, with 10 bases between.

The genes are TRBV2 and TRBJ2-5, with a possible D match to TRBD2 (6 bases). Germline-derived CDR1 and CDR2 are SNHLY and FYNNEI. The length of the CDR3 is 12 residues. With 7 bases removed from V and 5 bases from J, the gap between germline ends came to 11 bases. The CDR3 nucleotides are TGTGCCAGCATAGGCGGGGTTGAGACCCAGTACTTC. It is translated as CASIGGVETQYF.

This chain connects TRBV7-6 to TRBJ2-7, with 8 bases matching TRBD1. CDR1 SGHVS and CDR2 FNYEAQ come from the germline V gene. The CDR3 covers 15 residues. Germline trimming cut 6 bases from V and 0 bases from J; bases unmatched to any gene: 7. CDR3 amino acids: CASRRDRGSSYEQYF. The CDR3 region has the DNA TGTGCCAGCAGGCGCGACAGGGGTTCCTCCTACGAGCAGTACTTC.

The gene calls are TRBV5-5 and TRBJ1-4; the D is unclear. CDR1 and CDR2 (germline): SGHKS, YYEKEE (reference sequence). The germline V and J ends were trimmed by 5 bases and 0 bases, with 8 bases remaining between them. The CDR3 runs 14 residues. The CDR3 DNA is TGTGCCAGCAGTCTAGGTGCAACTAATGAAAAACTGTTTTTT. As protein: CASSLGATNEKLFF.

The rearrangement uses TRBV11-3 and TRBJ2-1; D unresolved. Trimming pared 1 base from V and 10 bases from J, leaving 11 bases between. The CDR3 consists of 13 residues. Germline CDR1 SGHNT, CDR2 YENEEA. The CDR3 reads CASSLGPDLEQFF. The CDR3 DNA follows: TGTGCCAGCAGCTTAGGTCCAGACTTGGAGCAGTTCTTC.

The chain links TRBV5-1 to TRBJ2-3; the match to TRBD2 covers 8 bases. Germline V gene lookup returns CDR1 SGHRS and CDR2 YFSETQ. This CDR3 comprises 15 residues. The junction had 6 bases not matched to a gene; V was cut back by 3 bases and J by 3 bases. The CDR3 DNA reads as TGCGCCAGCAGCTCAGGACTAGCTGAAACAGATACGCAGTATTTT. Its translation: CASSSGLAETDTQYF.

The chain combines TRBV9 with TRBJ2-1, with 13 bases aligning to TRBD2. With 0 bases clipped from V and 2 bases from J, the junction kept 5 bases outside the gene matches. Per germline, CDR1 SGDLS and CDR2 YYNGEE. The CDR3 is 18 amino acids. The CDR3 region has the DNA TGTGCCAGCAGCGTAGGGACTAGCGGGAGTACCCCCTACAATGAGCAGTTCTTC. It translates to CASSVGTSGSTPYNEQFF.

V is TRBV27 and J is TRBJ2-2, with 9 bases matching TRBD2. Germline lookup yields CDR1 MNHEY and CDR2 SMNVEV (reference sequence). CDR3 length: 16 residues. V trimming: 3 bases; J trimming: 4 bases; junction bases outside the gene matches: 6. The CDR3 DNA reads TGTGCCAGCAGTTTTGGCCTAGCGGGAACCACCGGGGAGCTGTTTTTT. Encoded protein: CASSFGLAGTTGELFF.

The chain carries TRBV9 and TRBJ1-1, with D unresolved. Between the trimmed V and J ends, which lost 0 bases and 0 bases, there was a span of 6 bases. The CDR3 is made up of 14 amino acids. CDR1 SGDLS and CDR2 YYNGEE come from the germline V gene. The DNA of the CDR3 is TGTGCCAGCAGCGTAGGGCAGGTGAACACTGAAGCTTTCTTT. Translating it yields CASSVGQVNTEAFF.

DNA of the CDR3: TGCGCCAGCAGCCAAACAGGGGGTAACACCGGGGAGCTGTTTTTT. Translation gives CASSQTGGNTGELFF. The genes are TRBV4-1 and TRBJ2-2; 8 nucleotides line up with TRBD1. The CDR3 runs 15 residues. CDR1 MGHRA and CDR2 YSYEKL come from the germline V gene. V lost 2 bases, J lost 2 bases, and 1 base stayed unmatched.

This clone was seen once. This rearrangement joins TRBV7-9 to TRBJ1-5; TRBD1 is a possible D gene (6 bases). Germline V gene data show CDR1 as SEHNR and CDR2 as FQNEAQ (reference sequence). With 5 bases removed from V and 9 bases from J, the gap between germline ends came to 17 bases. The CDR3 consists of 14 residues. CDR3 protein: CASSPPGATLPQHF. For the CDR3, the DNA is TGTGCCAGCAGCCCTCCAGGGGCAACTCTGCCCCAGCATTTT.

The chain joins TRBV5-1 to TRBJ2-1; D ambiguous. V dropped 0 bases and J dropped 8 bases, with 3 bases sitting between them. The CDR3 has 11 residues. CDR1 and CDR2 (germline): SGHRS, YFSETQ. The CDR3 DNA follows: TGCGCCAGCAGCTTGGACTATGAGCAGTTCTTC. Translating it yields CASSLDYEQFF.

The rearrangement joins TRBV5-4 to TRBJ2-2; 8 bases line up with TRBD1. Unmatched junction bases numbered 13, after V lost 9 bases and J lost 3 bases. The CDR3 consists of 16 residues. Per germline, CDR1 SGHNT and CDR2 YYREEE (reference sequence). CDR3 residues: CATPIFGQGHTGELFF. CDR3 sequence (DNA): TGTGCCACCCCTATTTTTGGACAGGGCCACACCGGGGAGCTGTTTTTT.

This chain joins TRBV10-3 and TRBJ2-7; 10 bases line up with TRBD2. CDR1 is ENHRY, CDR2 SYGVKD, per germline. The V and J ends lost 11 bases and 0 bases, in that order; junction bases with no gene match: 7. The length of the CDR3 is 14 residues. The CDR3 spells CAAEAGGSSYEQYF. The CDR3 DNA follows: TGTGCCGCAGAAGCGGGAGGGAGCTCCTACGAGCAGTACTTC.